This T cell receptor beta chain was identified during a study of T cell responses to AZD1222 COVID-19 vaccine. The study's findings and limits: Spike-spanning, vaccine-associated CD4 TCRs were dominant at 160-218 and 743-854.

Points on this clone: Its antigen remains unidentified.

The table came from immunoSEQ multiplex PCR; TCRdb's copy has only in-frame clones and leaves some out. The sample holds 100,000 or so clones, approximately 90% seen once. The receptor comes from an adult who received the AZD1222 COVID-19 vaccine. This sample comprised peripheral blood, obtained 28 days after the second AZD1222 dose.

CDR3 amino acids: CASSAGTSEADTQYF. In DNA, the CDR3 is TGCGCCAGCTCCGCCGGGACTAGCGAAGCAGATACGCAGTATTTT. This sequence joins TRBV10-1 and TRBJ2-3; TRBD2 aligns across 10 bases. The J segment lost 4 bases and the V segment lost 8 bases, leaving 9 bases of the junction unmatched. This CDR3 region has 15 residues. From germline, CDR1 is WNHNN and CDR2 SYGVQD (reference sequence).